This is a list of T cell receptor beta chains from one sample in a study of blood T cells in healthy people across ages. MiXCR, run by TCRdb on the 5' RACE reads, gives a single entry per CDR3 protein. This sample carries 780,000 or so distinct CDR3 sequences, just under 25% of them seen once, and the ten largest clones take roughly 3.5%. These sequences were also reported in another study, on T cells of mothers and their children.

Sequencing used blood. The receptors derive from a boy aged 5 to 17 in good health. Both conserved end residues are part of each CDR3. The D gene is left open where the match is weak. Some rows mark clone size as missing; the rest say once, few, many or name a class of expanded clone.

J gene	D gene	CDR3 length	V gene	clone size	CDR3 DNA	CDR3 protein
TRBJ2-7	TRBD2	16	TRBV20-1	few	TGCAGTGCTAGAGATTTTACAGGCGGGAGTTCCTCCGAGCAGTACTTC	CSARDFTGGSSSEQYF
TRBJ2-7	-	15	TRBV5-1	few	TGCGCCAGCAGCCCCCGGACAACTTCCTCCTACGAGCAGTACTTC	CASSPRTTSSYEQYF
TRBJ1-1	TRBD1	15	TRBV4-3	few	TGCGCCAGCAGCCAAGTCTCGGCAGGGGGCACTGAAGCTTTCTTT	CASSQVSAGGTEAFF
TRBJ1-2	-	16	TRBV7-2	-	TGTGCCAGCAGCTTATGGGAAGGACCCCTGGGTTATGGCTACACCTTC	CASSLWEGPLGYGYTF
TRBJ2-7	-	15	TRBV6-6	few	TGTGCCAGCAGCTTCGGTGGGACCGAAGGGAGGGAGCAGTACTTC	CASSFGGTEGREQYF
TRBJ2-3	-	15	TRBV5-1	-	TGCGCCAGCAGCTCCCCTGGACTTCCCACAGATACGCAGTATTTT	CASSSPGLPTDTQYF
TRBJ1-5	-	18	TRBV6-2/TRBV6-3	-	TGTGCCAGCAGTTACGATGCCGGCGGCCCATATAGCAATCAGCCCCAGCATTTT	CASSYDAGGPYSNQPQHF
TRBJ2-5	-	15	TRBV9	few	TGTGCCAGCAGCGAGCGCGGGATACCCGGAGAGACCCAGTACTTC	CASSERGIPGETQYF
TRBJ2-7	TRBD2	13	TRBV14	-	TGTGCCAGCAGCCGGGAGGGTTTCGACGAGCAGTACTTC	CASSREGFDEQYF
TRBJ2-1	TRBD2	13	TRBV29-1	-	TGCAGCGTTGTAGCGGGAGGGCCCAATGAGCAGTTCTTC	CSVVAGGPNEQFF
TRBJ2-7	TRBD2	15	TRBV5-1	-	TGCGCCAGCAGCTTGGCCGGGGGGAATGGCTACGAGCAGTACTTC	CASSLAGGNGYEQYF
TRBJ2-1	-	16	TRBV27	-	TGTGCCAGCAGAGACCTCGGATGGACAGATGTCAATGAGCAGTTCTTC	CASRDLGWTDVNEQFF
TRBJ2-1	-	16	TRBV15	-	TGTGCCACCAGTACTCTTCGGGTAGAACAAAGCAATGAGCAGTTCTTC	CATSTLRVEQSNEQFF
TRBJ2-5	-	15	TRBV7-8	few	TGTGCCAGCAGCTTAGCGCTACAGGGTCGGGAGACCCAGTACTTC	CASSLALQGRETQYF